What follows is one T cell receptor (beta chain) and its context. During active infection, Seattle patients enrolled and were then monitored through disease. Germline V gene sequence: CDR1 LGHNA, CDR2 YNFKEQ. V lost 4 bases, J lost 9 bases, and 13 bases lay in between. This CDR3 contains 13 residues. The record originates from a study of blood T cell repertoires in COVID-19. Overall study: There were acute and convalescent COVID-19 samples, and they came from the United States, Italy and Spain.

Source study methods: Amplified reference gene primers provided the basis for estimating nucleated cell counts. Data came from immunoSEQ multiplex PCR; TCRdb stores just in-frame clones and leaves some out. V and J calls and clone size are given by that table; D and trimming were obtained from the DNA. This table holds about 160,000 clones, 80% to 95% found once. The sample was peripheral blood. The sequence was obtained from a man under 40 with COVID-19, enrolled during active disease. This chain connects TRBV4-2 to TRBJ2-1, with a weak D call TRBD2 (5 bases). CDR3 sequence: CASSLTRLSEQFF. CDR3 nucleotides: TGTGCCAGCAGCCTCACGAGACTATCTGAGCAGTTCTTC.